A selection of T cell receptor beta chains follows, all from one sample in a study of CD8 T cells in Susac syndrome. MiXCR was run by TCRdb on the immunoSEQ multiplex PCR reads, yielding one entry per CDR3 protein. This table has about 140,000 distinct CDR3 sequences, 85% to 95% appearing once. The material sequenced was CD4+ T cells from PBMCs. The receptors shown here come from a human donor with multiple sclerosis. Both conserved end residues are part of each CDR3. The order of the fields is CDR3 protein, V gene.

cdr3_aa: CATSDASASEPNEQFF
v_call: TRBV24-1

cdr3_aa: CASSLVGLGAYEQYF
v_call: TRBV7-2

cdr3_aa: CASSYSTVVTGEQYF
v_call: TRBV6-5

cdr3_aa: CASTNRGETKNIQYF
v_call: TRBV12-3/TRBV12-4

cdr3_aa: CASSVEGIPHEQYF
v_call: TRBV9

cdr3_aa: CASSWAGQGYTEAFF
v_call: TRBV5-8

cdr3_aa: CASSLGGLVQQYF
v_call: TRBV7-2

cdr3_aa: CSARGARDTEAFF
v_call: TRBV20-1

cdr3_aa: CASSPRTTQETQYF
v_call: TRBV14

cdr3_aa: CASSPGGSGNTEAFF
v_call: TRBV5-1

cdr3_aa: CASGAGYNEQFF
v_call: TRBV12-5

cdr3_aa: CASSLGTWTEAFF
v_call: TRBV12-3/TRBV12-4

cdr3_aa: CASSLKGGYTF
v_call: TRBV5-4

cdr3_aa: CASSIDAIQYF
v_call: TRBV19

cdr3_aa: CSVKDGNQPQHF
v_call: TRBV29-1

cdr3_aa: CATSDRHGLRAQHF
v_call: TRBV24-1

cdr3_aa: CSANPGGYYGYTF
v_call: TRBV29-1

cdr3_aa: CASSDPTGGGSPLHF
v_call: TRBV25-1

cdr3_aa: CASSLDRDLGYTF
v_call: TRBV6-2/TRBV6-3

cdr3_aa: CASTPLGGYGYTF
v_call: TRBV3-1

cdr3_aa: CASSPAAGRFSNQPQHF
v_call: TRBV28

cdr3_aa: CASSYGLAATDTQYF
v_call: TRBV12-3/TRBV12-4

cdr3_aa: CASSFLMRGAGEQYF
v_call: TRBV7-2

cdr3_aa: CASSMGATAPQHF
v_call: TRBV7-9

cdr3_aa: CASRQLTGQSGNQPQHF
v_call: TRBV6-1

cdr3_aa: CSARDRAGGEYRPQHF
v_call: TRBV20-1

cdr3_aa: CSASDSSGTGETQYF
v_call: TRBV20-1

cdr3_aa: CSARPGALMNTEAFF
v_call: TRBV20-1

cdr3_aa: CSVTQDPYSNQPQHF
v_call: TRBV20-1

cdr3_aa: CATSAGGTGGENEQFF
v_call: TRBV24-1

cdr3_aa: CASSFRGGPSDTQYF
v_call: TRBV7-3

cdr3_aa: CASSFLAGAARGEQFF
v_call: TRBV12-3/TRBV12-4

cdr3_aa: CATGGQGARDEQFF
v_call: TRBV24-1

cdr3_aa: CASSPAGTDTQYF
v_call: TRBV12-3/TRBV12-4

cdr3_aa: CSAREASQGAYEQYF
v_call: TRBV20-1

cdr3_aa: CATSEGGTRRETQYF
v_call: TRBV24-1

cdr3_aa: CASSLTFSGNTIYF
v_call: TRBV7-6

cdr3_aa: CATSRGRNTEAFF
v_call: TRBV24-1

cdr3_aa: CATSDLGRYNEQFF
v_call: TRBV24-1

cdr3_aa: CASRPGVNTQYF
v_call: TRBV12-3/TRBV12-4

cdr3_aa: CASSPGLAGNNEQRF
v_call: TRBV12-5

cdr3_aa: CASSHSTGNYGYTF
v_call: TRBV9

cdr3_aa: CASSSGGGTGVITQYF
v_call: TRBV5-1

cdr3_aa: CSARADRQNQPQHF
v_call: TRBV20-1

cdr3_aa: CSVAPRQGYGYTF
v_call: TRBV29-1

cdr3_aa: CASSFTGDTQYF
v_call: TRBV7-3

cdr3_aa: CASSLVGVGNQPQHF
v_call: TRBV28

cdr3_aa: CASSRITGGETQYF
v_call: TRBV4-3

cdr3_aa: CASSLASGNIPYEQYF
v_call: TRBV7-2

cdr3_aa: CSVRSRSNEQFF
v_call: TRBV20-1

cdr3_aa: CASSQVFASGGYEQYF
v_call: TRBV4-3

cdr3_aa: CASSLSVSEAFF
v_call: TRBV11-1

cdr3_aa: CAWSVVQGALQPQHF
v_call: TRBV30

cdr3_aa: CASSTRTSGEAFF
v_call: TRBV6-6

cdr3_aa: CASRNLGQGNEKLFF
v_call: TRBV27

cdr3_aa: CASSPDDGYTF
v_call: TRBV7-2

cdr3_aa: CASSLPRLAGASLAKNIQYF
v_call: TRBV11-2

cdr3_aa: CASSPGTGLEAFF
v_call: TRBV12-3/TRBV12-4

cdr3_aa: CAVSRIGPSSTDTQYF
v_call: TRBV6-1

cdr3_aa: CASSNWKAQETQYF
v_call: TRBV21-1